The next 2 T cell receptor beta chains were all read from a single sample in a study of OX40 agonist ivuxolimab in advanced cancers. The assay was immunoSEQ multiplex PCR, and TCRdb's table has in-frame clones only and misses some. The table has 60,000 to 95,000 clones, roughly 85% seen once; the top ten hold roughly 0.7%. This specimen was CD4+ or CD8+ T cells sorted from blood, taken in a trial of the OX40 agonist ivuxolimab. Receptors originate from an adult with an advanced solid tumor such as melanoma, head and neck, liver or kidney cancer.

The CDR3 loop reads CASGTPSSGNTIYF. Here the CDR3 DNA reads TGTGCCAGCGGGACGCCGAGCTCTGGAAACACCATATATTTT. The rearrangement joins TRBV19 to TRBJ1-3; D is perhaps TRBD1 (5 bases). The CDR3 spans 14 residues. Germline V gives CDR1 LNHDA, CDR2 SQIVND (reference sequence). Trimming shortened V by 9 bases and J by 0 bases, and 12 bases separated the two germline ends.

DNA for the CDR3: TGTGCCAGCAGCCCAACTGGCGGTAATGTCCCCTACGAGCAGTACTTC. Residues: CASSPTGGNVPYEQYF. V usage is TRBV11-2 and J usage is TRBJ2-7; D not certain. The CDR3 is made up of 16 amino acids. The germline V and J ends were trimmed by 5 bases and 2 bases, with 19 bases remaining between them. Germline V CDR1 and CDR2: SGHAT, FQNNGV.